This record concerns one TCR beta chain sequence. The data were taken from a study of patients and donors after allogeneic stem cell transplantation. MiXCR, applied by TCRdb to the RT-PCR reads, yields one record per CDR3 protein. The data contain approximately 38,000 distinct CDR3 sequences, more than 30% of them singletons. V lost 2 bases, J lost 5 bases, and 15 bases lay in between. Germline V gene lookup returns CDR1 MNHEY and CDR2 SVGEGT. The CDR3 has 16 amino acids. The receptor comes from a human donor who was either an allogeneic HSCT recipient or a stem cell or donor lymphocyte infusion donor (not recorded which). It is not recorded whose cells these are; they may come from a transplant donor. The rearrangement joins TRBV6-2 or TRBV6-3 to TRBJ2-2, with D hard to call. The source material was blood, either unsorted or a sorted T cell fraction (not recorded which). The CDR3 loop reads CASSYRDMKWTGELFF. CDR3 in DNA: TGTGCCAGCAGTTACAGGGATATGAAGTGGACCGGGGAGCTGTTTTTT.